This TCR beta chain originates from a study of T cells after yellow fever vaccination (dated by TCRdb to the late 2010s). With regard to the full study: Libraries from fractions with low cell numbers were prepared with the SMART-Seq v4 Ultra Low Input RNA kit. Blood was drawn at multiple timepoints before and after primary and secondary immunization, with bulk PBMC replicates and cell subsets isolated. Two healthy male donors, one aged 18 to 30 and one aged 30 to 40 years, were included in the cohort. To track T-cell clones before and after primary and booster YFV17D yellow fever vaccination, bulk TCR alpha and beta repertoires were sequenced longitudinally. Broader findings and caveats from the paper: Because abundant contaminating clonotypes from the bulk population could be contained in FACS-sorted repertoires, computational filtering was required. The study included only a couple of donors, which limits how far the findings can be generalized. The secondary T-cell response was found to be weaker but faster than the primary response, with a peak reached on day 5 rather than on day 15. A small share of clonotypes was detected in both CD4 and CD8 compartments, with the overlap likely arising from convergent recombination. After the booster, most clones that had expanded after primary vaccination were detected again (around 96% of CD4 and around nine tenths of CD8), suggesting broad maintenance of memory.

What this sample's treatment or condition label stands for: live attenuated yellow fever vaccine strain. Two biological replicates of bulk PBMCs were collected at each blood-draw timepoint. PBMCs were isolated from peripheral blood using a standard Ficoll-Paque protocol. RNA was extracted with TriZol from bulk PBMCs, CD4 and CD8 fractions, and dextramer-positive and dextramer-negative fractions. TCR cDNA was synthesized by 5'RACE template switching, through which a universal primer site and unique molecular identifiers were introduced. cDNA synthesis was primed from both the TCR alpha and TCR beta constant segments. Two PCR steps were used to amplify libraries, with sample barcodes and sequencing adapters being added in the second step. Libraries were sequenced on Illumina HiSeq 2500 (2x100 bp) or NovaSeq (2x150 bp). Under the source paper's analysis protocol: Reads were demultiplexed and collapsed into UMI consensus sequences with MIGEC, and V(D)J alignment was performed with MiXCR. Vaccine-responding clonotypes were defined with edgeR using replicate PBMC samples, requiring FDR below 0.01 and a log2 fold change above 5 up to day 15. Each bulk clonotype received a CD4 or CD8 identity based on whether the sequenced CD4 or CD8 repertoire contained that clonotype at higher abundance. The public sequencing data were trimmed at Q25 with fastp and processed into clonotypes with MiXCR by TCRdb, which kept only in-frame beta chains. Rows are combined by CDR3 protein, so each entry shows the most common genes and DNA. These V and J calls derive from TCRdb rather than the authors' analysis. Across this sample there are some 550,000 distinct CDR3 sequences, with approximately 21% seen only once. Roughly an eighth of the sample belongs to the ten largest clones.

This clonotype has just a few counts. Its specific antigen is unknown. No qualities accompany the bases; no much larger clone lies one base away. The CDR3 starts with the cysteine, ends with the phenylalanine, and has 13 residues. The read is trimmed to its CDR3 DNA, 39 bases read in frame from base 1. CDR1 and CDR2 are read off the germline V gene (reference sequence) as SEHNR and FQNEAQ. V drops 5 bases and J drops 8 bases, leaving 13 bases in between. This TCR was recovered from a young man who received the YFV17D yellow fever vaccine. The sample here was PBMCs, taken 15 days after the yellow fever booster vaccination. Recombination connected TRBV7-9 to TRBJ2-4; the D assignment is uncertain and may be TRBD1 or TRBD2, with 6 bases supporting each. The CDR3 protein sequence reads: CASSQTGADIQYF. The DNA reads TGTGCCAGCAGCCAAACGGGGGCTGACATTCAGTACTTC.